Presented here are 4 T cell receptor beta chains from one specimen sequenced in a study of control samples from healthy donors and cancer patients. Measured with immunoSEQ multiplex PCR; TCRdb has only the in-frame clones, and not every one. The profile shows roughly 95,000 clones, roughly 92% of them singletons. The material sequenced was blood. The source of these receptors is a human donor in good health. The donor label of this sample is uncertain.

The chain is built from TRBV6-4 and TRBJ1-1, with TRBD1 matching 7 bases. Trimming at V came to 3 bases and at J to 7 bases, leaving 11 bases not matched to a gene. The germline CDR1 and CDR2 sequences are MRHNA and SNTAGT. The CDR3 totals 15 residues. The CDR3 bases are TGTGCCAGCAGTGAATTCCCAGGGGGTACCCATGAAGCTTTCTTT. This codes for CASSEFPGGTHEAFF.

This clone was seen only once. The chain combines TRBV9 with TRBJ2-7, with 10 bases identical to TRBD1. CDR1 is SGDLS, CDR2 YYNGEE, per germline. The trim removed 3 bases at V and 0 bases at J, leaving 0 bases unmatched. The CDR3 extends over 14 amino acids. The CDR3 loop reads CASSGTGGSYEQYF. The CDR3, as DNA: TGTGCCAGCAGCGGGACAGGGGGCTCCTACGAGCAGTACTTC.

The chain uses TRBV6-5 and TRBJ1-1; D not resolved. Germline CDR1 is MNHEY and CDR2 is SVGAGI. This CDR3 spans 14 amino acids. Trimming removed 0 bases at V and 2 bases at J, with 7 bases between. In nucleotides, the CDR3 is TGTGCCAGCAGTTACTCCGCAACAAACACTGAAGCTTTCTTT. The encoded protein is CASSYSATNTEAFF.

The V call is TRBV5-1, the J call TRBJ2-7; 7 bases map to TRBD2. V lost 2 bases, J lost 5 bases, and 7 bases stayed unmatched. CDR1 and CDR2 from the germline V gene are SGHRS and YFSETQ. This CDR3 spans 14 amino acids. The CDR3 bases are TGCGCCAGCAGCTTAGGACTAGAGAAACACGAGCAGTACTTC. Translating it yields CASSLGLEKHEQYF.